This T cell receptor beta chain was obtained from a study of T cell responses to AZD1222 COVID-19 vaccine. Whole-study results and caveats: Two AZD1222 doses significantly raised spike-specific TCR breadth and depth over controls. The repertoires were collected only after the peak T cell response. Unmutated regions of variants are reportedly targeted by nearly half of spike-specific TCRs.

Assay: immunoSEQ multiplex PCR; the TCRdb copy retains only in-frame clones and omits some. The sample gives roughly 120,000 clones, roughly 88% of which show up once; around 20% is in the top ten. The germline V gene has CDR1 SGHTA and CDR2 FQGTGA. Trimming cost V 8 bases and J 5 bases, with 7 bases left between them. There are 10 residues in the CDR3. The table lists this clone with a count of one. Its target is not known. The sequence was obtained from an adult in good health. The chain carries TRBV7-3 and TRBJ2-7; D is uncertain. The sample here was peripheral blood, taken on day 0 of MenACWY control vaccination. Here the CDR3 reads CASSRNEQYF. The CDR3 region has the DNA TGTGCCAGCTCCCGAAACGAGCAGTACTTC. Using reference TRBV7-3 and TRBJ2-7 for the parts outside the CDR3, the full variable domain is GAGVSQTPSNKVTEKGKYVELRCDPISGHTALYWYRQSLGQGPEFLIYFQGTGAADDSGLPNDRFFAVRPEGSVSTLKIQRTERGDSAVYLCASSRNEQYFGPGTRLTVT.